The rows below give T cell receptor beta chains drawn from one sample of a study of T cell responses to AZD1222 COVID-19 vaccine. Some clones are missing from TCRdb's copy, which holds only in-frame ones; the method was immunoSEQ multiplex PCR. The table has about 150,000 clones, 90% to 95% seen once. The sequences come from peripheral blood, collected on day 0 of AZD1222 vaccination. These receptors originate from an adult in good health. Both conserved end residues are trimmed from each CDR3. The D gene is left open where the match is weak.

j_call v_call d_call cdr3_aa
TRBJ1-2 TRBV6-1 TRBD1 ASSDRGDGYT
TRBJ1-1 TRBV5-4 NA ASSLEAGRAF
TRBJ2-3 TRBV7-9 TRBD2 ASSYPGLAGSDTQY
TRBJ2-5 TRBV19 TRBD2 ASKGLAAETQY
TRBJ2-5 TRBV25-1 NA ASGFRDGGLKETQY
TRBJ1-5 TRBV28 NA ASSSNSNQPQH
TRBJ1-6 TRBV11-2 NA ASSYDGGNSPLH
TRBJ2-5 TRBV11-2 NA ASSLHGGRQETQY
TRBJ1-5 TRBV19 NA ASSMAGLSNQPQH
TRBJ2-5 TRBV14 NA ASSRGLLETQY
TRBJ2-7 TRBV5-6 TRBD1 ASSLTSPPGGQGYEQY
TRBJ2-1 TRBV7-6 TRBD2 ASSFALGTSGIHEQF
TRBJ2-7 TRBV11-3 TRBD1 ASSLGTGVSYEQY
TRBJ1-2 TRBV24-1 NA ATSEGTRGYGYT
TRBJ2-7 TRBV5-5 NA ASSLSDGLGEQY
TRBJ1-3 TRBV30 TRBD1 AWSIRQGARGNTIY
TRBJ1-3 TRBV3-1/TRBV3-2 NA ASSQQGGNTIY
TRBJ1-1 TRBV11-2 TRBD1 ASSPSVADLGQGDTEAF
TRBJ2-7 TRBV6-5 NA ASRTIDSTPNEQY
TRBJ2-5 TRBV6-5 NA ASSYTSRETQY
TRBJ2-3 TRBV19 NA ASSIGPAPDTQY
TRBJ1-5 TRBV12-5 TRBD1 ASAPDRVLFRPQH
TRBJ2-3 TRBV18 TRBD1 ASSPTPGGVDTQY
TRBJ1-2 TRBV28 NA ASSLLLNYGYT
TRBJ1-5 TRBV10-3 NA AISESGVRGNQPQH
TRBJ2-3 TRBV15 TRBD2 ATSRESGGGADTQY
TRBJ2-7 TRBV7-9 TRBD2 ASSLARLAGLGGPYEQY
TRBJ1-1 TRBV9 NA ASSVISDTEAF
TRBJ1-5 TRBV19 TRBD1 ASSDRGNQPQH
TRBJ2-7 TRBV3-1/TRBV3-2 NA ASSQGYEQY
TRBJ2-1 TRBV11-2 NA ASSTLADEQF
TRBJ2-5 TRBV6-5 NA ASRLRREETQY
TRBJ2-2 TRBV11-3 NA ASSPWAGGTGELF
TRBJ1-5 TRBV7-9 TRBD1 ASSFLTGRTNQPQH
TRBJ1-1 TRBV5-1 NA ASGTGTSEAF
TRBJ1-2 TRBV19 TRBD1 ASSLAGQGAYGYT
TRBJ1-5 TRBV24-1 TRBD1 ATSDSYRGVNQPQH
TRBJ2-1 TRBV2 NA ASNPEAYNEQF
TRBJ2-5 TRBV5-6 TRBD2 ASSWGTSGRGETQY
TRBJ2-7 TRBV6-2/TRBV6-3 NA ASSYSIAGTYEQY
TRBJ2-7 TRBV4-3 NA ASSQELSVSYEQY
TRBJ1-5 TRBV15 NA ATSLSDDQPQH
TRBJ2-7 TRBV2 NA ASRRGHFPPYEQY
TRBJ2-3 TRBV21-1 NA ASSKIPQYRLYSTDTQY
TRBJ2-5 TRBV4-3 TRBD2 ASSQVGGEGETQY
TRBJ2-3 TRBV24-1 TRBD1 ATSDPRQGTDTQY
TRBJ2-5 TRBV24-1 NA ATSDPRLAGLETQY
TRBJ1-1 TRBV6-1 TRBD1 ASSERGQREAF
TRBJ1-3 TRBV19 NA ASSIDSILGRNTIY
TRBJ1-5 TRBV6-5 NA ASSSRTMGQPQH
TRBJ2-1 TRBV7-2 NA ASSLGPGGPQF
TRBJ2-1 TRBV5-1 NA ASSLAYQDNEQF
TRBJ2-7 TRBV4-3 TRBD2 ASSQAGLAGYEQY